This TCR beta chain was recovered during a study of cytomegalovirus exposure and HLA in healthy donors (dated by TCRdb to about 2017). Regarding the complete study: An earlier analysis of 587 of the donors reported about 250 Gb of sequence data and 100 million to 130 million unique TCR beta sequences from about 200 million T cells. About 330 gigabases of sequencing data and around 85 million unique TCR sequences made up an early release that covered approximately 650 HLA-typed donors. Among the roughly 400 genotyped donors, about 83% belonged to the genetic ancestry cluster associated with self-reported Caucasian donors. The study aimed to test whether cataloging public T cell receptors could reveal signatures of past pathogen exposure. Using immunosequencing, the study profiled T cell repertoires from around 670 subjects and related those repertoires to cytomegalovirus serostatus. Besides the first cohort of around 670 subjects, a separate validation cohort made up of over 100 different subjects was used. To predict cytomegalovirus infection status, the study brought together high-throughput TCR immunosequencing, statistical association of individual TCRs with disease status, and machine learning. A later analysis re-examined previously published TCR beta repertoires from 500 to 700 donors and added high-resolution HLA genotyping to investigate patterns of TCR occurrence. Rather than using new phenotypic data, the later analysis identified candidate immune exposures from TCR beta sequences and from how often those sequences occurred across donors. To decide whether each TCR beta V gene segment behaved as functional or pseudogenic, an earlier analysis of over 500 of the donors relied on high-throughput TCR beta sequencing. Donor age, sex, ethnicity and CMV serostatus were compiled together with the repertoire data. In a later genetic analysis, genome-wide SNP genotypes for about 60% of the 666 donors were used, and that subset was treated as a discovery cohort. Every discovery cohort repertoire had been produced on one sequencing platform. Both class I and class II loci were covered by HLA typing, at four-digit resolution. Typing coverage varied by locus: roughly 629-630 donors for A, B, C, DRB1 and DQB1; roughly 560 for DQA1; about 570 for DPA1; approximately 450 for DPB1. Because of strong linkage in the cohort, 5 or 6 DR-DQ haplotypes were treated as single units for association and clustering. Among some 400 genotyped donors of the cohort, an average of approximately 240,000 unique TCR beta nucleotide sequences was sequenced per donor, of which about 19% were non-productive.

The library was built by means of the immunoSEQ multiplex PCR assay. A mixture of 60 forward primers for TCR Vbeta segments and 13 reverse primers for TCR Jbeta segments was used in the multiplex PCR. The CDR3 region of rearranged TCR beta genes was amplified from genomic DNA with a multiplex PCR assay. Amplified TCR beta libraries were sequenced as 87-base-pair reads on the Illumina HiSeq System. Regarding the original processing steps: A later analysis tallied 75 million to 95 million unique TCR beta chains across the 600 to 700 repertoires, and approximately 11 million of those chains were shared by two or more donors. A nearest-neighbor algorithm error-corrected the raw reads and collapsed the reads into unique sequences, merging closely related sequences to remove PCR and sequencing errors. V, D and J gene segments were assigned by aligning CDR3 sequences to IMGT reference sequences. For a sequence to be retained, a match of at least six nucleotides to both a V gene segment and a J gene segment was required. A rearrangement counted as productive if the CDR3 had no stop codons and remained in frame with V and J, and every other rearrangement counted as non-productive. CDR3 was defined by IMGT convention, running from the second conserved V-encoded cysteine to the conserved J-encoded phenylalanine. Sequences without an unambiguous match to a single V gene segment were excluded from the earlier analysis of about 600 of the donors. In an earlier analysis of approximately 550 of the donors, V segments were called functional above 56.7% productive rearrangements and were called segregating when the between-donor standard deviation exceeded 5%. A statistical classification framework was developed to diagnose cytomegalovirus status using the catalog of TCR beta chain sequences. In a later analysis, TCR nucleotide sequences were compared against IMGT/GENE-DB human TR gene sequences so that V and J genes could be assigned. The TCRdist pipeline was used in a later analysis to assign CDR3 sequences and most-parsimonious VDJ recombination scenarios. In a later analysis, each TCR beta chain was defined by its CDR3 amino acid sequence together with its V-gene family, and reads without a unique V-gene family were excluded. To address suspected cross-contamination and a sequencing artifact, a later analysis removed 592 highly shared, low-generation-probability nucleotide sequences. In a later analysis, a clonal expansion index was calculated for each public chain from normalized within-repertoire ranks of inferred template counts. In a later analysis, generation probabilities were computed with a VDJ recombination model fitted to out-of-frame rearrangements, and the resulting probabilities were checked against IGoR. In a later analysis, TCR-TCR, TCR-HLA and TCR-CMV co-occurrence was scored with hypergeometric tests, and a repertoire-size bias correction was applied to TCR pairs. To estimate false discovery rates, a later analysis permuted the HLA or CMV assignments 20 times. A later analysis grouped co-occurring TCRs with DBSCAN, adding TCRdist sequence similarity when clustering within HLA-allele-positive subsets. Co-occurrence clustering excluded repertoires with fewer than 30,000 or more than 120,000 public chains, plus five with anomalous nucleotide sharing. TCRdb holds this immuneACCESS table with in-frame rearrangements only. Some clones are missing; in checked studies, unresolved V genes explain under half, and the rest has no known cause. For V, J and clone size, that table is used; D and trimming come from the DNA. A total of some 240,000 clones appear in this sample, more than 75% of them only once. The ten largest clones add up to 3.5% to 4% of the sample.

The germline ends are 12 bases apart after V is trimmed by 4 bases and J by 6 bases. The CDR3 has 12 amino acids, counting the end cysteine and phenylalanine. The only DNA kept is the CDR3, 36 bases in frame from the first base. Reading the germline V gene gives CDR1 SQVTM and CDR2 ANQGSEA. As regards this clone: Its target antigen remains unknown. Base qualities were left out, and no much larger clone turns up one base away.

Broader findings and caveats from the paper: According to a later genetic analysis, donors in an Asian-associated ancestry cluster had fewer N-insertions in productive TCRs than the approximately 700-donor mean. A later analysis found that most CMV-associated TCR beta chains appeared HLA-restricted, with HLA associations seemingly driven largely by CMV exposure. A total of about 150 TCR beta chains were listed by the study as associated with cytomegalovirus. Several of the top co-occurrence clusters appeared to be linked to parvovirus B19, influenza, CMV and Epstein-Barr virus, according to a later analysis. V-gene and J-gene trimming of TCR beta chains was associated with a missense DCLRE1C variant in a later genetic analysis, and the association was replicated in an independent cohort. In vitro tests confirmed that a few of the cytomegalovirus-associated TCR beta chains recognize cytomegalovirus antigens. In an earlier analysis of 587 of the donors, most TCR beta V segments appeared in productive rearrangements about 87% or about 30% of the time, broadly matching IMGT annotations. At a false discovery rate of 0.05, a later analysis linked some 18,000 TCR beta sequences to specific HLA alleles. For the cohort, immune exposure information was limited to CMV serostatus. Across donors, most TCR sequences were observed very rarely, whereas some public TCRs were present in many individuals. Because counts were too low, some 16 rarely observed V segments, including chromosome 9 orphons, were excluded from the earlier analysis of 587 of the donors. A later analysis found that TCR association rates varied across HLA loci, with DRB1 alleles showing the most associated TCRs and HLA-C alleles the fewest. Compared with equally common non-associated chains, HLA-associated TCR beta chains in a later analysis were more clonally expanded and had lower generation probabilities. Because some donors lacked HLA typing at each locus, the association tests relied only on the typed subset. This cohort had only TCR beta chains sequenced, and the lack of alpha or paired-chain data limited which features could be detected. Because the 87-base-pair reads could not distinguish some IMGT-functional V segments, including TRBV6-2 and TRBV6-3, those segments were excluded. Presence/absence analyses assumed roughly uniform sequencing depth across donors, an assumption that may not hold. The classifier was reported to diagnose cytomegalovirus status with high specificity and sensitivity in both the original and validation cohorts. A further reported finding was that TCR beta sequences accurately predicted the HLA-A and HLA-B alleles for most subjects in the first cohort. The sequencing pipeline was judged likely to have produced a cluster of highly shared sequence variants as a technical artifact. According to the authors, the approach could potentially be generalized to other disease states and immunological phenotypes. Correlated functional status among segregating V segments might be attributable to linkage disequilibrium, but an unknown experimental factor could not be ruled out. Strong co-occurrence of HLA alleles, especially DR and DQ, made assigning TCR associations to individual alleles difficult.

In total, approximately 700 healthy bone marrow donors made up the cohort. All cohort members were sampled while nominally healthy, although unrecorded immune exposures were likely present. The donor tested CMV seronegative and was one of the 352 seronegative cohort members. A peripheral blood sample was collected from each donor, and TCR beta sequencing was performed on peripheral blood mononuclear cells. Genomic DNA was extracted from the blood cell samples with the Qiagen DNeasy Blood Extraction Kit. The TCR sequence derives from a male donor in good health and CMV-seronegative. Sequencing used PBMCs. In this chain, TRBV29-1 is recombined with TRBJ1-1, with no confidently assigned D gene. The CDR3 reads CSVGGGAAEAFF. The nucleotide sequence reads TGCAGCGTTGGAGGAGGCGCTGCTGAAGCTTTCTTT.